This T cell receptor beta chain was obtained from a study of T cell responses to AZD1222 COVID-19 vaccine. The study, taken as a whole, reports: With dominance at 160-218 and 743-854, vaccine-associated CD4 TCRs spanned spike. The peak T cell response came first, and repertoires were sampled only after it.

Clones were sequenced by immunoSEQ multiplex PCR, and TCRdb holds only the in-frame ones, with some missing. The repertoire holds 90,000 to 120,000 clones, around nine tenths seen once, with over 3% in the top ten. Points on this clone: Its matching antigen is unknown.

Germline V lookup: CDR1 LNHDA, CDR2 SQIVND (reference sequence). This CDR3 contains 14 residues. V lost 0 bases and J lost 8, with 13 bases in between. The source of this sequence is an adult who received the MenACWY meningococcal vaccine as a control. The gene calls are TRBV19 and TRBJ1-2, with D possibly TRBD1 on 5 matching bases. The input for sequencing was peripheral blood, taken 28 days after the second dose of the MenACWY control vaccine. CDR3 nucleotides: TGTGCCAGTAGTATAGACCGGGACGGCGGGGGCTACACCTTC. Translating it yields CASSIDRDGGGYTF.